This is a list of T cell receptor beta chains from one sample in a study of human T cells and chemical hapten exposure. TCRdb analysed the RACE reads with MiXCR anew, one entry per CDR3 protein. The repertoire holds approximately 400,000 distinct CDR3 sequences, about 4.8% seen once, with under 3% in the top ten. Sequencing used whole blood, obtained in connection with sensitization to the hapten diphenylcyclopropenone (DPC). These receptors were taken from a woman in her fifties or sixties with alopecia areata. Some clones in this sample may be carry-over from other donors' samples. Each CDR3 is given with its conserved first and last residue. The order of the fields is V gene, J gene, D gene, CDR3 protein. A D gene is named only where the DNA matches it firmly.

>TRBV27|TRBJ2-7|-
CASSSPSSYEQYF
>TRBV7-2|TRBJ2-1|TRBD2
CASSLALAATYNEQFF
>TRBV28|TRBJ2-3|-
CASRAPRPDTQYF
>TRBV6-2/TRBV6-3|TRBJ2-3|-
CASGMGASTDTQYF
>TRBV7-7|TRBJ2-2|TRBD1
CASRADRGDTGELFF
>TRBV7-2|TRBJ1-6|-
CASSLRAGVGSPLHF
>TRBV20-1|TRBJ2-7|-
CSVPNRRGGTYEQYF
>TRBV6-5|TRBJ1-1|-
CASSYNRVTEAFF
>TRBV9|TRBJ2-3|-
CASSVVVADTQYF
>TRBV5-6|TRBJ2-7|TRBD2
CASSLIGTSGYEQYF
>TRBV5-1|TRBJ2-1|TRBD2
CASSLDGLAGAGLYNEQFF
>TRBV18|TRBJ2-4|TRBD2
CASSPNGLAENIQYF
>TRBV7-9|TRBJ2-7|-
CASTRGAGPDEQYF
>TRBV5-6|TRBJ2-7|-
CASSESYEQYF
>TRBV3-1|TRBJ2-7|TRBD2
CASSYGLADSYEQYF
>TRBV20-1|TRBJ1-1|TRBD1
CSASRTGAETEAFF
>TRBV12-3/TRBV12-4|TRBJ2-1|TRBD1
CASSSGTGGRGEQFF
>TRBV12-3/TRBV12-4|TRBJ1-6|TRBD1
CASSRQGRNSPLHF
>TRBV6-1|TRBJ1-2|-
CASSETTNYGYTF
>TRBV29-1|TRBJ1-1|-
CSVEERGADTEAFF
>TRBV29-1|TRBJ2-4|-
CSVGRGVKNIQYF
>TRBV20-1|TRBJ1-5|-
CSAPPGGTYSNQPQHF
>TRBV21-1|TRBJ2-4|-
CASSKARELAKNIQYF
>TRBV4-3|TRBJ1-5|-
CASSQDYSSNQPQHF
>TRBV13|TRBJ1-2|-
CASSRYGGPNYGYTF
>TRBV29-1|TRBJ1-2|TRBD1
CSVDRGGDGYTF
>TRBV4-1|TRBJ1-1|-
CASSQGAHKWQENTEAFF
>TRBV3-1|TRBJ2-1|TRBD2
CASSQGGIAGRYNEQFF
>TRBV2|TRBJ1-1|-
CASVWAGDKAFF
>TRBV5-1|TRBJ1-5|-
CASSLEGASNQPQHF
>TRBV14|TRBJ2-6|TRBD2
CASSRHRGRVIGANVLTF
>TRBV5-1|TRBJ2-1|-
CASSLGMRDEQFF
>TRBV3-1|TRBJ2-2|-
CASSQEGGTGELFF
>TRBV4-2|TRBJ1-3|-
CASSQEWGRGNTIYF
>TRBV4-1|TRBJ2-7|-
CASSQDAAGRGYEQYF
>TRBV19|TRBJ2-7|-
CASRLSGARIYEQYF
>TRBV11-3|TRBJ2-7|-
CASSQRGNYEQYF
>TRBV7-9|TRBJ1-3|TRBD1
CASSLIGGGGNTIYF
>TRBV3-1|TRBJ1-2|-
CASSQAEGLGYTF
>TRBV6-6|TRBJ1-2|TRBD1
CASRGGEQGATYGYTF
>TRBV29-1|TRBJ2-2|-
CSVGGARTGELFF
>TRBV6-5|TRBJ1-1|-
CAVGDPNTEAFF
>TRBV19|TRBJ1-2|-
CASSPDLGYGYGYTF
>TRBV5-6|TRBJ2-1|-
CASSLNRADNEQFF
>TRBV7-9|TRBJ1-4|-
CASSLPLAGASALNEKLFF
>TRBV15|TRBJ2-3|TRBD2
CATSRADLRLAPSTDTQYF
>TRBV29-1|TRBJ2-1|-
CSVVRLDEQFF
>TRBV7-2|TRBJ1-3|-
CASSLATARGNTIYF
>TRBV15|TRBJ2-3|-
CATSRGDSTDTQYF
>TRBV12-3/TRBV12-4|TRBJ1-2|TRBD1
CASSLDRAHGYTF
>TRBV29-1|TRBJ2-3|-
CSVEVSVTDTQYF
>TRBV14|TRBJ1-1|-
CASSQEATAFF
>TRBV4-1|TRBJ2-3|TRBD2
CASSQHVAGGLGDTQYF